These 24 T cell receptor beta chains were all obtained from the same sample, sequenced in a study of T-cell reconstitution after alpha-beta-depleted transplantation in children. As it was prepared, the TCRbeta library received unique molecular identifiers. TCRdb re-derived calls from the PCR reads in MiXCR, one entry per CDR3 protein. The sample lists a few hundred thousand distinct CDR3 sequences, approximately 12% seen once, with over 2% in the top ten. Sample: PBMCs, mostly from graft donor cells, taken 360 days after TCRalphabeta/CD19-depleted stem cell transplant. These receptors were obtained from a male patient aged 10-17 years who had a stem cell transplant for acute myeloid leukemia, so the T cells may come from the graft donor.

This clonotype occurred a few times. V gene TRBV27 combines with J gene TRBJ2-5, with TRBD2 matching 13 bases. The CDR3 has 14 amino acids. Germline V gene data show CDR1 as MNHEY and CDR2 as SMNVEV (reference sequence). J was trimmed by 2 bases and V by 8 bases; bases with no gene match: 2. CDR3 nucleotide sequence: TGTGCCAGCTGGACTAGCGGGAGTCAAGAGACCCAGTACTTC. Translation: CASWTSGSQETQYF.

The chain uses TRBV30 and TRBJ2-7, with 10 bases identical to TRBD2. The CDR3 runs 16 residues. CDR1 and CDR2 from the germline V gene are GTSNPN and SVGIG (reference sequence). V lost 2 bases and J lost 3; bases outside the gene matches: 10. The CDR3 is CAWSYLQLAGRYEQYF. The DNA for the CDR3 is TGTGCCTGGAGTTACCTCCAACTAGCGGGACGCTACGAGCAGTACTTC.

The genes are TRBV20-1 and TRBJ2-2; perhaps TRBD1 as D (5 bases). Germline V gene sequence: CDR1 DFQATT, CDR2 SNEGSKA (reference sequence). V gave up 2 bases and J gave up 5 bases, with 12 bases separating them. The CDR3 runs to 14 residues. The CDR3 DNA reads TGCAGTGCTAGACCCCAGGGCTGGACCGGGGAGCTGTTTTTT. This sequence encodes CSARPQGWTGELFF.

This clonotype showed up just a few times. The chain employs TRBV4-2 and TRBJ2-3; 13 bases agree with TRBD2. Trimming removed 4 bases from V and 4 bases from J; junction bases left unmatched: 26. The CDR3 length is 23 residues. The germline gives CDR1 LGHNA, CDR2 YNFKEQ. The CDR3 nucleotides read TGTGCCAGCAGCCCCATAGGCCCATTTGTTACCGGGACTAGCGGGGACCAGTCAGATACGCAGTATTTT. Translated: CASSPIGPFVTGTSGDQSDTQYF.

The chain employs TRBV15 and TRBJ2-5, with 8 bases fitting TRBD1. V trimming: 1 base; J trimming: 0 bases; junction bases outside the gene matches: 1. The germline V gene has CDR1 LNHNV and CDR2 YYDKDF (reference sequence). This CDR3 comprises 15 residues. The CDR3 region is CATSRVGQDQETQYF. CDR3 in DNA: TGTGCCACCAGCAGAGTGGGACAGGACCAAGAGACCCAGTACTTC.

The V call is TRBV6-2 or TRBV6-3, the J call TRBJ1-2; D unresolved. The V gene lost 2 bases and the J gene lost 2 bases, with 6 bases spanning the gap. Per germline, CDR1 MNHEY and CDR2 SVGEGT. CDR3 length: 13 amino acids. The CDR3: CASSYGLNYGYTF. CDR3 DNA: TGTGCCAGCAGTTACGGGCTAAACTATGGCTACACCTTC.

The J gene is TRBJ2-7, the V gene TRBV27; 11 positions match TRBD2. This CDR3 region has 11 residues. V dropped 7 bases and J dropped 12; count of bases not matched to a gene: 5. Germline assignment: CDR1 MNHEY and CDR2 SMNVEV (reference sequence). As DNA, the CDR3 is TGTGCCAGCAAACTAGCGGGAGAGGTGTACTTC. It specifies CASKLAGEVYF.

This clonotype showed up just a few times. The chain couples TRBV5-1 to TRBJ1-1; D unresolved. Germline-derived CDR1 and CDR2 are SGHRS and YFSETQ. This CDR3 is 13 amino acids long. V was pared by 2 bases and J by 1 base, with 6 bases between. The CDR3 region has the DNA TGCGCCAGCAGCTTCAACAGGAACACTGAAGCTTTCTTT. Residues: CASSFNRNTEAFF.

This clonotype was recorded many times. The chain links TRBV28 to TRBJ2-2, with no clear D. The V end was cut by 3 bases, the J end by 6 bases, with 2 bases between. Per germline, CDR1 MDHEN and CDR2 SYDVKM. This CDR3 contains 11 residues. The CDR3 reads CASSFAGELFF. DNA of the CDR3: TGTGCCAGCAGTTTTGCCGGGGAGCTGTTTTTT.

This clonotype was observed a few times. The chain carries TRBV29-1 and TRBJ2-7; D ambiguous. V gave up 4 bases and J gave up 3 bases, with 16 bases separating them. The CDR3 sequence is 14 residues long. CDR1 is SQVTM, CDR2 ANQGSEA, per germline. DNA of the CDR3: TGCAGCGTTGGTAAGGCAGGCATTGACTACGAGCAGTACTTC. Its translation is CSVGKAGIDYEQYF.

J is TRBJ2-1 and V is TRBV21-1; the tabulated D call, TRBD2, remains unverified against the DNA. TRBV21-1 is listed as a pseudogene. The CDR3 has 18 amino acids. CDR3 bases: TGTGCCAGCAGCTTCGACTGGAGCGGCCTAAGCTCCTACAATGAGCAGTTCTTC. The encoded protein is CASSFDWSGLSSYNEQFF.

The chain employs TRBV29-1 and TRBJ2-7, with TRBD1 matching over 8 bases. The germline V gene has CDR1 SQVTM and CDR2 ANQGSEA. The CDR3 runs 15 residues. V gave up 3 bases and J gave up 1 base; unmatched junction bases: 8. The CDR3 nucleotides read TGCAGCGTTGAGGGCCGGACAGGGCCTTCCTACGAGCAGTACTTC. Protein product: CSVEGRTGPSYEQYF.

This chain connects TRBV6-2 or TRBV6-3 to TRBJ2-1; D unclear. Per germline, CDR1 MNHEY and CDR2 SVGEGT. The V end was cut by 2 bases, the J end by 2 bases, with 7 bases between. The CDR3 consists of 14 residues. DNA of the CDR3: TGTGCCAGCAGTTACCACCAACCCTACAATGAGCAGTTCTTC. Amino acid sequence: CASSYHQPYNEQFF.

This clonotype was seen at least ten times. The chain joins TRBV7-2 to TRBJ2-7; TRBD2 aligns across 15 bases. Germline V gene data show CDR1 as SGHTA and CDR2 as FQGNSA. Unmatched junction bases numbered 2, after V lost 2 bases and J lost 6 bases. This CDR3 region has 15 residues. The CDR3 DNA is TGTGCCAGCAGCTTATCGGGACTAGCGGGAGGCGAGCAGTACTTC. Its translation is CASSLSGLAGGEQYF.

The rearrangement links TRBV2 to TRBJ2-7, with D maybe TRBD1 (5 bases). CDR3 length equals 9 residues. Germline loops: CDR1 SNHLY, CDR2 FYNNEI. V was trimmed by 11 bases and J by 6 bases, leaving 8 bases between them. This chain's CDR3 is CAWGFEQYF. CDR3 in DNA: TGTGCCTGGGGCTTCGAGCAGTACTTC.

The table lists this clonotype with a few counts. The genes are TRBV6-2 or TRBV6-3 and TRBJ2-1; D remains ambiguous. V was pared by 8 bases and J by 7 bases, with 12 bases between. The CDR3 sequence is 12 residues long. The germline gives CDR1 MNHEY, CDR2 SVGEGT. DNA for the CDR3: TGTGCCAGCGGATCGTGGTGGAATGAGCAGTTCTTC. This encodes CASGSWWNEQFF.

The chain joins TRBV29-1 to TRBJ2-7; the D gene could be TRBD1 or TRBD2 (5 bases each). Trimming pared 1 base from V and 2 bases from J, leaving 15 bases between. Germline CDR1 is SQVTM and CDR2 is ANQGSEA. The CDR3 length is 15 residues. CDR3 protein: CSVEGTLRGPYEQYF. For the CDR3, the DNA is TGCAGCGTTGAAGGGACGCTGAGGGGTCCCTACGAGCAGTACTTC.

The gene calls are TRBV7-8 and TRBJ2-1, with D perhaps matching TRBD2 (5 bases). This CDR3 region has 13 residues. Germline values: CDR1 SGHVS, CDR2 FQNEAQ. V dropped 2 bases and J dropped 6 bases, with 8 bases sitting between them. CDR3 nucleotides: TGTGCCAGCAGCTTAATAGCGCGCAATGAGCAGTTCTTC. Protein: CASSLIARNEQFF.

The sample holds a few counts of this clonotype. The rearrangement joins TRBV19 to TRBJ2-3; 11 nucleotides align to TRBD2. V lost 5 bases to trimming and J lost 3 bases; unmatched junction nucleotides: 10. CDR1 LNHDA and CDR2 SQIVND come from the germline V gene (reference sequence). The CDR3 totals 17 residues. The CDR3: CASSRSASGRRTDTQYF. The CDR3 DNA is TGTGCCAGTAGTCGTTCGGCTAGCGGGAGGAGAACAGATACGCAGTATTTT.

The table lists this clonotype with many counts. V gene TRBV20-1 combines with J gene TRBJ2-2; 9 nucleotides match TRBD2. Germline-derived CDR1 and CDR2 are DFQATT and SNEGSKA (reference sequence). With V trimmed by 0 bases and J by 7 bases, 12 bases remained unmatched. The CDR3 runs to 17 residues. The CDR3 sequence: CSARDDSGSANFGELFF. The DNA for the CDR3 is TGCAGTGCTAGAGATGATAGCGGGAGCGCTAATTTCGGGGAGCTGTTTTTT.

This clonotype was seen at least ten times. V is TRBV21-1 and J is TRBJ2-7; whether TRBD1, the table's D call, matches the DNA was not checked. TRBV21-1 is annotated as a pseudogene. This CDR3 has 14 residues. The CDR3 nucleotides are TGTGCCAGCAGCACCCCTAGGGTAGCCTACGAGCAGTACTTC. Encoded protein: CASSTPRVAYEQYF.

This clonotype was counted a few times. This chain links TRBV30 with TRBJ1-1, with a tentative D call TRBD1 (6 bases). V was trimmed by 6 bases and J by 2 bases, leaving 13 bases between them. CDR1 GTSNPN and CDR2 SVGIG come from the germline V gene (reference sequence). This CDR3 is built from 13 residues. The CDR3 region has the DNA TGTGCCTGTCACAGGGCAATCAACACTGAAGCTTTCTTT. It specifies CACHRAINTEAFF.

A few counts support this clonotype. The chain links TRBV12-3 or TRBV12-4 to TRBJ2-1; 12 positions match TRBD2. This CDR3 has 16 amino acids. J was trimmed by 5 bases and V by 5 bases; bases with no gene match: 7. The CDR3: CASSPRGLAGNNEQFF. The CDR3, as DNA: TGTGCCAGCAGTCCCCGGGGACTAGCGGGTAACAATGAGCAGTTCTTC.

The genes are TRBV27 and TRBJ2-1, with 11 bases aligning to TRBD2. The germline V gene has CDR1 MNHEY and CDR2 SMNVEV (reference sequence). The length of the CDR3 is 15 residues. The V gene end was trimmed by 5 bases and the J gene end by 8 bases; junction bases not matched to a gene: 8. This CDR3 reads CASSPLAGVVYEQFF. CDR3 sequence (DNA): TGTGCCAGCAGTCCACTAGCGGGAGTCGTCTATGAGCAGTTCTTC.